Listed below are T cell receptor beta chains from one sample, sequenced in a study of blood T cell repertoires in COVID-19. Produced via immunoSEQ multiplex PCR; TCRdb's table is partial and in-frame only. The profile shows around 160,000 clones, around 84% of them singletons. The sample comprised peripheral blood. The receptors come from a human donor in a cohort sampled during active COVID-19. Both conserved end residues are trimmed from each CDR3. For some rows the clone size is stated as once, few or many, or as a class when expanded; others skip it.

v_gene: TRBV3-1/TRBV3-2; abundance: .; CDR3aa: ASSLTSLSYSTNEQF
v_gene: TRBV5-1; abundance: .; CDR3aa: ASRSGGITGTEAF
v_gene: TRBV11-3; abundance: .; CDR3aa: ASSPTGTGNTIY
v_gene: TRBV7-2; abundance: .; CDR3aa: ASSLRTGAAF
v_gene: TRBV7-8; abundance: few; CDR3aa: ASSLQGMRSDQPQH
v_gene: TRBV27; abundance: .; CDR3aa: ASRVSGGDNGYT
v_gene: TRBV7-2; abundance: .; CDR3aa: ASSFQRGPHRTQY
v_gene: TRBV30; abundance: .; CDR3aa: ALQGTTNEKLF
v_gene: TRBV7-2; abundance: .; CDR3aa: ASSLVWSSGNTIY
v_gene: TRBV19; abundance: .; CDR3aa: ASSETGVGKLF
v_gene: TRBV4-1; abundance: .; CDR3aa: ASSPRTGIIYQETQY
v_gene: TRBV18; abundance: .; CDR3aa: ASSPSGRGANVLT
v_gene: TRBV18; abundance: few; CDR3aa: ASSIGTGGTEAF
v_gene: TRBV4-3; abundance: .; CDR3aa: ASSQVAGGLEQY
v_gene: TRBV7-2; abundance: .; CDR3aa: ASSVVPHGGETQY
v_gene: TRBV6-5; abundance: .; CDR3aa: ARAPGGSGNTIY
v_gene: TRBV4-3; abundance: .; CDR3aa: ASSPSGGETQY